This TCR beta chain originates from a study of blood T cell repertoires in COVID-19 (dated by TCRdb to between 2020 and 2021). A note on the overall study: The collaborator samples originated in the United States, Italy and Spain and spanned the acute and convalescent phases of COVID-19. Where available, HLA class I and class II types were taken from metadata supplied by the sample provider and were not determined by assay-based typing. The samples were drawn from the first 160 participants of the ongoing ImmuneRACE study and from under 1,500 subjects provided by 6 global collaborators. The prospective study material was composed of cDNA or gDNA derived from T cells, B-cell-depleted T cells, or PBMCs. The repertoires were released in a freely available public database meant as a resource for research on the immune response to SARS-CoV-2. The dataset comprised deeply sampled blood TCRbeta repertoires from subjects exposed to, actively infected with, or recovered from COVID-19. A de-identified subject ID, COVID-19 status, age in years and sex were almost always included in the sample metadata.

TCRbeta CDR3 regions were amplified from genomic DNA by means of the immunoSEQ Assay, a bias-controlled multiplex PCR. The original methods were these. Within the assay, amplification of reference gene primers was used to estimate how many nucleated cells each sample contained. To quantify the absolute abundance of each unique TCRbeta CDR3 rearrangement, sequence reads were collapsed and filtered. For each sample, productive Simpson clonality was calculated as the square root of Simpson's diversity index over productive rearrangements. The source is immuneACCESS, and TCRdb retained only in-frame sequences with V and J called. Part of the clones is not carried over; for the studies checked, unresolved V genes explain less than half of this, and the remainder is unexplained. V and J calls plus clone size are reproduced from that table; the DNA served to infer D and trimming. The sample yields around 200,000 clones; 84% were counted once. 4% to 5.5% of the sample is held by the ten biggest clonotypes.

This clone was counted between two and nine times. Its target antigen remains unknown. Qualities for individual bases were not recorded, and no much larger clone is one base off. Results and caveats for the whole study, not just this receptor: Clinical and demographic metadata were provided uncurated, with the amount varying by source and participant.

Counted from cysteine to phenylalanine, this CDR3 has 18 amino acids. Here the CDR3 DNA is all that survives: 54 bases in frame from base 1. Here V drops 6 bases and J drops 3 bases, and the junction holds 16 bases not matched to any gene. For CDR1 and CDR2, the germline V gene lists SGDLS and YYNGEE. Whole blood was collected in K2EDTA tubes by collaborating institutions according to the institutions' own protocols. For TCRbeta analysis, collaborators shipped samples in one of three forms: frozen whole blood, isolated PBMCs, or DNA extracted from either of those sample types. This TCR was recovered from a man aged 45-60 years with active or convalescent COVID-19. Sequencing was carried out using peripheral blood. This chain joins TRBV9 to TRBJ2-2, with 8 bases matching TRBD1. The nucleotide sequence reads TGTGCCAGCACCCCCCCGGCTAACAGGGGGTATTACACCGGGGAGCTGTTTTTT. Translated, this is CASTPPANRGYYTGELFF.